This T cell receptor (beta chain) originates from a study of graft-versus-host responses after intestinal transplantation. Study overall: Among the recipients, all got anti-thymocyte globulin induction and then tacrolimus and steroids for two to four years. Overall study findings and caveats: Some patients had graft-donor T cell macrochimerism. In their allografts, the ratios of graft-versus-host to host-versus-graft T cell clones were high. Recipient marrow contained GvH clones, some of which appeared first in ileum or blood.

This clone appeared a few times. Responders (roughly 200,000, CFSE-labeled) were co-plated with roughly 200,000 irradiated, violet-dye-labeled stimulators. V was trimmed by 2 bases and J by 6 bases, leaving 10 bases between them. The CDR3 covers 13 residues. Germline V lookup: CDR1 KGHSH, CDR2 LQKENI. The table came from immunoSEQ multiplex PCR; TCRdb's copy has only in-frame clones and leaves some out. The sample has fewer than 25,000 clones, around 42% seen once; the top ten hold 0.7% to 0.9%. The starting material was alloreactive CD4+ T cells from a mixed lymphocyte reaction culture, obtained before intestinal transplant. Subset: CFSE-low proliferating T cells sorted from roughly 6-day pre-transplant mixed lymphocyte reaction (GvH or HvG direction). The sequence was obtained from a human patient who received an intestinal transplant. The rearrangement uses TRBV18 and TRBJ1-2; D is unresolved. The CDR3 is CASSPTLVDGYTF. DNA of the CDR3: TGTGCCAGCTCACCAACATTGGTGGATGGCTACACCTTC.